This T cell receptor beta chain comes out of a study of CD8 T cells in Susac syndrome. Sequencing of TCR beta drew on CD8+ and CD4+ T cells from blood. Diagnostic criteria for definite or probable disease, in their recently defined form, were met by the patients with Susac syndrome. Negative isolation yielded the CD8+ and CD4+ T cells, while FACS enriched the TEMRA cells. RNA was extracted with the RNeasy kit, and a quantity of roughly 0.5 to 1 ug was reverse transcribed using random hexamers. TCRdb reanalysed the immunoSEQ multiplex PCR reads using MiXCR and keeps one entry per CDR3 protein. The data show around 170,000 distinct CDR3 sequences, around 95% seen once. V lost 5 bases and J 6 bases, leaving 21 bases between the germline ends. Germline V gene data show CDR1 as SGHTA and CDR2 as FQGTGA. There are 16 residues in the CDR3.

The chain joins TRBV7-3 to TRBJ2-3; possible D gene TRBD1, 7 bases. The TCR sequence derives from a human donor with Susac syndrome. Sequenced input: CD8+ T cells from PBMCs. CDR3 sequence (DNA): TGTGCCAGCAGCCCACTATTCGGAGGGGGCAGGGATACGCAGTATTTT. Its protein is CASSPLFGGGRDTQYF.